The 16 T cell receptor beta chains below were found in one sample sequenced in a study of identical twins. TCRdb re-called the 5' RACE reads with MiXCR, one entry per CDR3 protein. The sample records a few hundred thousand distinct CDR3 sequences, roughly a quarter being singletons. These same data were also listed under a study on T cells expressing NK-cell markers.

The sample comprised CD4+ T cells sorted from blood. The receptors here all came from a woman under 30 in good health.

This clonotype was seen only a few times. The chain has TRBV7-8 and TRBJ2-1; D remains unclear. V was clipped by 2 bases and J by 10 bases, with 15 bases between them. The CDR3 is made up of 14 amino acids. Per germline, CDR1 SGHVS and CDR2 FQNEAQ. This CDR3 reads CASSLRTSRWEQFF. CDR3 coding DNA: TGTGCCAGCAGCTTAAGAACCTCCAGATGGGAGCAGTTCTTC.

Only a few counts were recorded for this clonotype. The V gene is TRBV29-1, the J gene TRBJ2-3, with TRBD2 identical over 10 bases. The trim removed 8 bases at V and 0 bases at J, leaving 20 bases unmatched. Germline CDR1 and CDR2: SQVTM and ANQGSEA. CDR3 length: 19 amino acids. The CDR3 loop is CSSTPRSSGSSASTDTQYF. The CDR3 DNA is TGCAGCTCAACCCCGCGGTCTAGCGGGAGTTCCGCTAGCACAGATACGCAGTATTTT.

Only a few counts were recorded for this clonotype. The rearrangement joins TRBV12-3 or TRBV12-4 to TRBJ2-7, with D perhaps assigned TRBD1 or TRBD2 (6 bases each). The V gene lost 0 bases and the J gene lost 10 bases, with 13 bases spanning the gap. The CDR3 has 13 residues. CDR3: CASSLAWSGAQYF. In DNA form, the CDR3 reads TGTGCCAGCAGTTTAGCGTGGTCGGGGGCCCAGTACTTC.

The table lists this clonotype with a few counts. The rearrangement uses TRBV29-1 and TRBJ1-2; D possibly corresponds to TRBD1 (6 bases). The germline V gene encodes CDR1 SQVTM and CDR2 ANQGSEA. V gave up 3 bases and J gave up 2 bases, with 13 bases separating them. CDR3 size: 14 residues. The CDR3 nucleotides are TGCAGCGTTGACTCTCGCGGACAGAACTATGGCTACACCTTC. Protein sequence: CSVDSRGQNYGYTF.

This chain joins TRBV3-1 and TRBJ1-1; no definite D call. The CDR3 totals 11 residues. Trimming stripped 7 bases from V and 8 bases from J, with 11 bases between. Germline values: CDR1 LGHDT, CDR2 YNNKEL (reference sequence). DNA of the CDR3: TGTGCCAGCACCGCCCTGGGGGAAGCTTTCTTT. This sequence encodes CASTALGEAFF.

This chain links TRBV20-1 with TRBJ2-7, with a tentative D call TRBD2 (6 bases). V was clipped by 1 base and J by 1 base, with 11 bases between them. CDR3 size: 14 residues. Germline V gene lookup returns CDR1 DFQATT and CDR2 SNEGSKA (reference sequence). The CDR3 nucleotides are TGCAGTGCTAGAGGGACTATTTTTTCCTACGAGCAGTACTTC. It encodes CSARGTIFSYEQYF.

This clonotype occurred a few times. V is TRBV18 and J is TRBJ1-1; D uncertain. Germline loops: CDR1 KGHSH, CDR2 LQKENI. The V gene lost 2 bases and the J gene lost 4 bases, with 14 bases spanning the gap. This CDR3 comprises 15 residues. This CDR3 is CASSPGQAGSTEAFF. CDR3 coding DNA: TGTGCCAGCTCACCAGGCCAGGCGGGGAGCACTGAAGCTTTCTTT. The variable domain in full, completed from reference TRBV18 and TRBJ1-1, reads NAGVMQNPRHLVRRRGQEARLRCSPMKGHSHVYWYRQLPEEGLKFMVYLQKENIIDESGMPKERFSAEFPKEGPSILRIQQVVRGDSAAYFCASSPGQAGSTEAFFGQGTRLTVV.

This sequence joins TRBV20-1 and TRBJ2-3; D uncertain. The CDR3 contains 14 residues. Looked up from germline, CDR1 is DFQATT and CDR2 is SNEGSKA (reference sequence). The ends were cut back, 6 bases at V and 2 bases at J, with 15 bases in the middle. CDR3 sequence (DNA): TGCAGTGCCCTGCGGTATAGGGACACAGATACGCAGTATTTT. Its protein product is CSALRYRDTDTQYF.

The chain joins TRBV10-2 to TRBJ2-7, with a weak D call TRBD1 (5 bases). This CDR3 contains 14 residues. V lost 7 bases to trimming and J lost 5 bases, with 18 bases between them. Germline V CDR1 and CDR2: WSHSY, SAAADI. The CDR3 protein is CASNRIKGIDEQYF. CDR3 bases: TGCGCCAGCAACCGAATTAAGGGGATCGACGAGCAGTACTTC.

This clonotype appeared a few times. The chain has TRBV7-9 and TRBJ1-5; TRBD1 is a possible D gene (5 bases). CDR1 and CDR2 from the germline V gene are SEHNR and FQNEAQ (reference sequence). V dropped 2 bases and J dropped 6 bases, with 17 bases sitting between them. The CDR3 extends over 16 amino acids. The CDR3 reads CASSLIGRAGGQPQHF. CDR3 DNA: TGTGCCAGCAGCTTAATCGGAAGGGCGGGGGGTCAGCCCCAGCATTTT.

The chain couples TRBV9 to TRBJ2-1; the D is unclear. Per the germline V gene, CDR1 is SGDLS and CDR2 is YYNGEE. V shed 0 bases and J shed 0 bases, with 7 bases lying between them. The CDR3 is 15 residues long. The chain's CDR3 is CASSVEPSSYNEQFF. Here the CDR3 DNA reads TGTGCCAGCAGCGTAGAGCCGAGCTCCTACAATGAGCAGTTCTTC.

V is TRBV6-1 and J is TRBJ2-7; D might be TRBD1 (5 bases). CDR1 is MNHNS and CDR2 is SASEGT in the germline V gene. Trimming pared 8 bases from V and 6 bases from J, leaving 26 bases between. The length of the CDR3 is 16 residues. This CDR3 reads CASSVGSTGSGFEQYF. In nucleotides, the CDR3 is TGTGCCAGCTCAGTAGGATCCACAGGTAGTGGTTTCGAGCAGTACTTC.

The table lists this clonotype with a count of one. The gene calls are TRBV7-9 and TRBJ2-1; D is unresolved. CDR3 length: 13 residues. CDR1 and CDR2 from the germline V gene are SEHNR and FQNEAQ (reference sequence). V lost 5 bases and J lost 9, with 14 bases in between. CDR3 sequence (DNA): TGTGCCAGCAGCGCCCCCTCCTCCAGTGAGCAGTTCTTC. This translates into CASSAPSSSEQFF.

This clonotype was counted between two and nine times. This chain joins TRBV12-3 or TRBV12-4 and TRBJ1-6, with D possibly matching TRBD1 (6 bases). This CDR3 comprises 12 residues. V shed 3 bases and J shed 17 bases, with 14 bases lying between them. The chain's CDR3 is CASSFWGARIHF. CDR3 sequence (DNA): TGTGCCAGCAGTTTTTGGGGGGCGCGAATCCACTTT.

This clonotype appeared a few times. CDR3 amino acids: CASSLGILDTQYF. The CDR3 region has the DNA TGTGCCAGCAGCTTAGGGATCTTGGATACGCAGTATTTT. The J gene is TRBJ2-3, the V gene TRBV7-9; D not certain. V was clipped by 1 base and J by 6 bases, with 8 bases between them. The CDR3 consists of 13 residues. CDR1 and CDR2 from the germline V gene are SEHNR and FQNEAQ (reference sequence).

The CDR3 is CASSFSRRQGNSPLHF. The CDR3 DNA reads TGCGCCAGCAGCTTTAGTCGCCGACAGGGAAATTCACCCCTCCACTTT. The chain employs TRBV5-1 and TRBJ1-6; TRBD1 aligns across 7 bases. Germline-derived CDR1 and CDR2 are SGHRS and YFSETQ. The CDR3 spans 16 residues. With 2 bases clipped from V and 7 bases from J, the junction kept 9 bases outside the gene matches. Filled out from reference TRBV5-1 and TRBJ1-6, the complete variable domain reads KAGVTQTPRYLIKTRGQQVTLSCSPISGHRSVSWYQQTPGQGLQFLFEYFSETQRNKGNFPGRFSGRQFSNSRSEMNVSTLELGDSALYLCASSFSRRQGNSPLHFGNGTRLTVT.